This TCR beta chain was recorded in a study of OX40 agonist ivuxolimab in advanced cancers. The J segment lost 0 bases and the V segment lost 6 bases, leaving 7 bases of the junction unmatched. CDR3 size: 16 residues. Germline values: CDR1 SGDLS, CDR2 YYNGEE. Some clones are missing from TCRdb's copy, which holds only in-frame ones; the method was immunoSEQ multiplex PCR. The sample carries roughly 97,000 clones, roughly nine tenths recorded once. The sequenced sample was CD4+ or CD8+ T cells sorted from blood, obtained in a trial of the OX40 agonist ivuxolimab. The chain uses TRBV9 and TRBJ2-1; TRBD2 agrees at 9 bases. This sequence originates from an adult with an advanced solid tumor such as melanoma, head and neck, liver or kidney cancer. Here the CDR3 DNA reads TGTGCCAGCACCCCTGGCGGGAGGGCCTCCTACAATGAGCAGTTCTTC. This encodes CASTPGGRASYNEQFF.